The rows below give T cell receptor beta chains drawn from one sample of a study of blood T cell repertoires in COVID-19. Profiling relied on immunoSEQ multiplex PCR, and the TCRdb table lists in-frame clones only, not all of them. Among about 250,000 clones listed, roughly 85% were seen once. The sample comprised peripheral blood. Receptor source: a man aged 50 or older with active or convalescent COVID-19. The CDR3 runs from the conserved cysteine through the conserved F or W. The D gene is left open where the match is weak. Where a row states a size, it is once, few, many or the class of an expanded clone; other rows omit it.

.	TRBV6-5	.	TRBJ2-4	CASSYSASRGNIQYF	TGTGCCAGCAGTTACTCGGCTTCCCGGGGAAACATTCAGTACTTC
TRBD2	TRBV7-2	once	TRBJ2-1	CASSDQGLARYNEQFF	TGTGCCAGCAGCGATCAGGGACTAGCGCGCTACAATGAGCAGTTCTTC
TRBD2	TRBV15	.	TRBJ2-5	CATSSGLLAEQETQYF	TGTGCCACCAGCAGCGGCCTACTAGCGGAACAAGAGACCCAGTACTTC
TRBD1	TRBV7-3	few	TRBJ1-2	CASSTGEANYGYTF	TGTGCCAGCAGCACAGGGGAAGCTAACTATGGCTACACCTTC
.	TRBV24-1	.	TRBJ1-2	CATSGGPYGYTF	TGTGCCACCAGTGGAGGGCCCTATGGCTACACCTTC
TRBD1	TRBV9	.	TRBJ2-1	CASSVASVIQGNEQFF	TGTGCCAGCAGCGTAGCCTCCGTGATACAGGGGAATGAGCAGTTCTTC
.	TRBV9	.	TRBJ2-4	CASSVGVAHIQYF	TGTGCCAGCAGCGTAGGGGTAGCGCACATTCAGTACTTC
.	TRBV3-1/TRBV3-2	.	TRBJ2-5	CASRAGFPTTQYF	TGTGCCAGCAGGGCGGGTTTTCCAACGACCCAGTACTTC
.	TRBV28	.	TRBJ2-7	CASSLGGAISEQYF	TGTGCCAGCAGTTTAGGGGGCGCCATATCCGAGCAGTACTTC
TRBD1	TRBV6-4	.	TRBJ1-5	CASSPGETGGGQPQHF	TGTGCCAGCAGTCCCGGGGAAACAGGGGGCGGTCAGCCCCAGCATTTT
TRBD1	TRBV28	many	TRBJ1-2	CASSYSLTGVNGYTF	TGTGCCAGCAGCTACTCTCTGACAGGGGTGAATGGCTACACCTTC
.	TRBV4-2	.	TRBJ1-1	CASSQDRGGLNTEAFF	TGTGCCAGCAGCCAAGATCGGGGAGGTTTGAACACTGAAGCTTTCTTT